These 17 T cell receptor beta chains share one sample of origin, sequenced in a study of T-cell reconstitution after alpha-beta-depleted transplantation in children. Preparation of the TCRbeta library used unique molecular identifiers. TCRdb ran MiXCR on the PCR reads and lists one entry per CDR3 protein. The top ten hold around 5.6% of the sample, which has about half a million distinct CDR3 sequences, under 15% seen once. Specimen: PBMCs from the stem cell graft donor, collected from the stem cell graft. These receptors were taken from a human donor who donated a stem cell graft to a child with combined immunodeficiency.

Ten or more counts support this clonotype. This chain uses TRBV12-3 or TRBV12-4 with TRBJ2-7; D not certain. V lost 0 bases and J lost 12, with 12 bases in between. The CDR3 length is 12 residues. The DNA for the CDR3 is TGTGCCAGCAGTTTAGCGGGAAGTTATCCGTACTTC. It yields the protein CASSLAGSYPYF.

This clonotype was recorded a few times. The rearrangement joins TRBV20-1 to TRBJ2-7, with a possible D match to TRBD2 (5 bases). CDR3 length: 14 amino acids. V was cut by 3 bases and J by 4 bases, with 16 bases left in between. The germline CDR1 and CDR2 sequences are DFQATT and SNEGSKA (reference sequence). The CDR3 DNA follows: TGCAGTGCTAGTTGGCCTAGCAGTCCATACGAGCAGTACTTC. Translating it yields CSASWPSSPYEQYF.

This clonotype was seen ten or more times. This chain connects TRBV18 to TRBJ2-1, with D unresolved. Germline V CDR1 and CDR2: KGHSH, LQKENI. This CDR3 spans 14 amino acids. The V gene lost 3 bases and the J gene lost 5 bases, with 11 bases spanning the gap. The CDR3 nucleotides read TGTGCCAGCTCACCCAAGCTGCCCAACAATGAGCAGTTCTTC. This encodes CASSPKLPNNEQFF. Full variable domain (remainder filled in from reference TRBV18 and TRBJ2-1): NAGVMQNPRHLVRRRGQEARLRCSPMKGHSHVYWYRQLPEEGLKFMVYLQKENIIDESGMPKERFSAEFPKEGPSILRIQQVVRGDSAAYFCASSPKLPNNEQFFGPGTRLTVL.

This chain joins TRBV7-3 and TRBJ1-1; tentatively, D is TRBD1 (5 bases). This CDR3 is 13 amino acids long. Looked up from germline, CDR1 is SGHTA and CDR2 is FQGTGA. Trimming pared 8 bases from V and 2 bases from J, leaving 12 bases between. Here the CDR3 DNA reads TGTGCCAGCTCCGGGACGCCCAACACTGAAGCTTTCTTT. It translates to CASSGTPNTEAFF.

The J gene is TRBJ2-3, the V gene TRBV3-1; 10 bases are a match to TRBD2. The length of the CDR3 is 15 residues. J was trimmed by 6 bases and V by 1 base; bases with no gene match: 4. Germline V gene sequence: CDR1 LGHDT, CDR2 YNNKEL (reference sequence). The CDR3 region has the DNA TGTGCCAGCAGCCAAGGGGCTAGCGGGAGTGATACGCAGTATTTT. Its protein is CASSQGASGSDTQYF.

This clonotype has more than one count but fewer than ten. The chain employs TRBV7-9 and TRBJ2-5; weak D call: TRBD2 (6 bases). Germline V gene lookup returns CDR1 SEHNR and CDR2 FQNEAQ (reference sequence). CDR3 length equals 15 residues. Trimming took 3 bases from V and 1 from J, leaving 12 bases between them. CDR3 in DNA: TGTGCCAGCAGCTTCGCCGGGGACTTCCAAGAGACCCAGTACTTC. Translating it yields CASSFAGDFQETQYF.

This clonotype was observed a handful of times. CDR3 sequence: CASSQDLGTEGLFF. CDR3 coding DNA: TGCGCCAGCAGCCAAGATCTAGGGACCGAGGGACTGTTTTTT. The rearrangement joins TRBV4-3 to TRBJ1-4, with D perhaps matching TRBD1 (5 bases). Per germline, CDR1 LGHNA and CDR2 YSLEER. The V end was cut by 0 bases, the J end by 13 bases, with 15 bases between. The CDR3 sequence is 14 residues long.

CDR3 residues: CASSKAAKGEPYNEQFF. The CDR3 nucleotides read TGTGCCAGCAGCAAGGCAGCTAAAGGGGAACCGTACAATGAGCAGTTCTTC. The V gene is TRBV21-1, the J gene TRBJ2-1; no check of the table's D call, TRBD1, against the DNA was made. TRBV21-1 is labeled a pseudogene. CDR3 size: 17 residues.

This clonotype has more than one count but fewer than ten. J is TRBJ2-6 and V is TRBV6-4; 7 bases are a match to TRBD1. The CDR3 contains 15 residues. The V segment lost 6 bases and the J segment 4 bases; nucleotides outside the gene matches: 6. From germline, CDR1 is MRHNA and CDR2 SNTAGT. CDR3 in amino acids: CASSRTGEGANVLTF. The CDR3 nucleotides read TGTGCCAGCAGCCGAACAGGGGAAGGGGCCAACGTCCTGACTTTC.

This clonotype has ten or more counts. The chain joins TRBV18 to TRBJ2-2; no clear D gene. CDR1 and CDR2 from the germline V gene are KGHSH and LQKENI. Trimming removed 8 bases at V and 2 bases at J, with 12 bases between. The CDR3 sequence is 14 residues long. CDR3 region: CASSPRPNTGELFF. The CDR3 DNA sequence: TGTGCCAGCAGCCCTCGACCTAACACCGGGGAGCTGTTTTTT.

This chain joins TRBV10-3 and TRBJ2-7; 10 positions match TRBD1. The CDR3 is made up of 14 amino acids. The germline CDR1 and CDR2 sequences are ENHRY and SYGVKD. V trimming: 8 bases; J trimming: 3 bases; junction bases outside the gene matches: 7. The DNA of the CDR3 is TGTGCCATCGGCTCATGGGACAGGGGCTACGAGCAGTACTTC. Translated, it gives CAIGSWDRGYEQYF.

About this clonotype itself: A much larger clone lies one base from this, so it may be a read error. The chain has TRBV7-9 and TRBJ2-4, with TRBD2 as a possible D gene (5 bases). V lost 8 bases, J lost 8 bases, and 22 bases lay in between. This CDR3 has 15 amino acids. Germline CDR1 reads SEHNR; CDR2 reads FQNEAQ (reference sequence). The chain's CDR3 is CASCWPRGRGYIQYF. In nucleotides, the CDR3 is TGTGCCAGCTGCTGGCCACGTGGTCGGGGTTACATTCAGTACTTC.

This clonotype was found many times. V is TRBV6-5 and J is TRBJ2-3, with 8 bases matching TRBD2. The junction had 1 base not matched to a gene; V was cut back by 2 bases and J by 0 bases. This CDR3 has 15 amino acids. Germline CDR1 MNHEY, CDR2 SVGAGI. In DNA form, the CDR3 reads TGTGCCAGCAGTTACGGCGGGAGGAGCACAGATACGCAGTATTTT. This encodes CASSYGGRSTDTQYF.

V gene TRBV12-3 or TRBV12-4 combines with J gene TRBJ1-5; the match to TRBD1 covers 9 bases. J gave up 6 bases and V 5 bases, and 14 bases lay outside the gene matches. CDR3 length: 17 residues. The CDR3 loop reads CASSRDRDSSRTQPQHF. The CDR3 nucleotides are TGTGCCAGCAGTCGGGACAGGGACAGTTCTCGGACTCAGCCCCAGCATTTT.

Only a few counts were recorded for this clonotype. CDR3 sequence reads: CASSLNRASYEQYF. CDR3 nucleotide sequence: TGTGCCAGCAGCTTGAACAGGGCATCCTACGAGCAGTACTTC. The chain recombines TRBV13 with TRBJ2-7, with D tentatively TRBD1 (6 bases). This CDR3 spans 14 amino acids. CDR1 is PRHDT and CDR2 is FYEKMQ in the germline V gene (reference sequence). The V end was cut by 3 bases, the J end by 1 base, with 10 bases between.

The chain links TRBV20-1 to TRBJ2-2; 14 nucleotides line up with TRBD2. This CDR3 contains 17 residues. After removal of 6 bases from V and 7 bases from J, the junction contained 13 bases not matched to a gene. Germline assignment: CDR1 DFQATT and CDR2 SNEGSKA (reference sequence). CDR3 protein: CSATPGLAGELDGELFF. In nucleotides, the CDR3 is TGCAGTGCGACACCGGGACTAGCGGGAGAATTGGACGGGGAGCTGTTTTTT.

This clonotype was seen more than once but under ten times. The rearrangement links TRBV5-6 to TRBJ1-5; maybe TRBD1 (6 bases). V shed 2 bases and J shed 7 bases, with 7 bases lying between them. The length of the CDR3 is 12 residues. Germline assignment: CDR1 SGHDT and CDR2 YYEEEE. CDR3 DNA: TGTGCCAGCAGCTTCCAGGGGCAGCCCCAGCATTTT. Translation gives CASSFQGQPQHF.